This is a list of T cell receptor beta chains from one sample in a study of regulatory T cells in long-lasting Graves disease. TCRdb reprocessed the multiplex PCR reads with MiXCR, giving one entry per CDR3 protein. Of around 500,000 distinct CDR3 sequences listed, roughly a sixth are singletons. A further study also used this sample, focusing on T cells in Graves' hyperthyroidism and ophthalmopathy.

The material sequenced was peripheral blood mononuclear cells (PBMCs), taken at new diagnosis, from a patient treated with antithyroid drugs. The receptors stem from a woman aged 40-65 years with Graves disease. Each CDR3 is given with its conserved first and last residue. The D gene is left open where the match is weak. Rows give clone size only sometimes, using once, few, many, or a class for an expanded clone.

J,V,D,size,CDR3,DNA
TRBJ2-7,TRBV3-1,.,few,CASSPASYYEQYF,TGTGCCAGCAGCCCCGCCAGCTACTACGAGCAGTACTTC
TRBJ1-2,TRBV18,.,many,CASSPLDLTYGYTF,TGTGCCAGCTCACCACTTGATTTAACCTATGGCTACACCTTC
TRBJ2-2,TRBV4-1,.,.,CASSQQTAAGELFF,TGCGCCAGCAGCCAACAGACCGCAGCCGGGGAGCTGTTTTTT
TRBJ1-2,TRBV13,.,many,CASSDRQIYGYTF,TGTGCCAGCAGCGATCGACAGATCTATGGCTACACCTTC
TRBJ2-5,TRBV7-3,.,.,CASSSLGGAQETQYF,TGTGCCAGCAGCTCCCTGGGGGGGGCTCAAGAGACCCAGTACTTC
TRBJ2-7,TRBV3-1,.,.,CASSQVGGLPSYEQYF,TGTGCCAGCAGCCAAGTCGGGGGACTGCCTTCCTACGAGCAGTACTTC
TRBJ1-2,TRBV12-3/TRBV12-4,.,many,CASSFGRNYGYTF,TGTGCCAGCAGTTTCGGCAGGAACTATGGCTACACCTTC
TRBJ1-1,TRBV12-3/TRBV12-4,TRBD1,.,CASSKQGMWEAFF,TGTGCCAGCAGTAAACAGGGGATGTGGGAAGCTTTCTTT
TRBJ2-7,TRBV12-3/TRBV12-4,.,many,CASSSTTYEQYF,TGTGCCAGCAGTTCGACCACCTACGAGCAGTACTTC
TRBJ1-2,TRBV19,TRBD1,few,CASSILERGTGDYGYTF,TGTGCCAGTAGTATCCTGGAGCGGGGGACAGGGGACTATGGCTACACCTTC
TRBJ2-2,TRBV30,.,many,CAWSTWGGAGELFF,TGTGCCTGGAGTACGTGGGGTGGCGCCGGGGAGCTGTTTTTT
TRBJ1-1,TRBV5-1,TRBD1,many,CASSLQGPANTEAFF,TGCGCCAGCAGCTTACAGGGGCCAGCGAACACTGAAGCTTTCTTT
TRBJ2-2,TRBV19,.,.,CASSIWDYTGELFF,TGTGCCAGTAGTATTTGGGATTACACCGGGGAGCTGTTTTTT
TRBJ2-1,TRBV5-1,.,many,CASSLVIGSSEQFF,TGCGCCAGCAGCTTGGTGATCGGTTCCAGTGAGCAGTTCTTC
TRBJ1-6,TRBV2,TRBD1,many,CASSRGQGNSPLHF,TGTGCCAGCAGCAGGGGACAGGGGAATTCACCCCTCCACTTT
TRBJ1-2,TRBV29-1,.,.,CSVGEDYGYTF,TGCAGCGTTGGTGAGGACTATGGCTACACCTTC
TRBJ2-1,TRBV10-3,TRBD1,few,CAISRDRNEQFF,TGTGCCATCAGCCGGGACAGAAATGAGCAGTTCTTC
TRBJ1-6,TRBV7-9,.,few,CASSPQGNLNSPLHF,TGTGCCAGCAGCCCACAGGGAAACCTTAATTCACCCCTCCACTTT
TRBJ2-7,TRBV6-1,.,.,CASIGYEQYF,TGTGCCAGCATTGGTTACGAGCAGTACTTC
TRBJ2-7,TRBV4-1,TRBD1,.,CASSQAIATGISSYEQYF,TGCGCCAGCAGCCAAGCCATCGCGACAGGGATAAGCTCCTACGAGCAGTACTTC
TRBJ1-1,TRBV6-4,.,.,CASSDVDTEAFF,TGTGCCAGCAGTGACGTGGACACTGAAGCTTTCTTT
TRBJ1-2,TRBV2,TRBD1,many,CASGDSTNYGYTF,TGTGCCAGCGGGGACAGCACTAACTATGGCTACACCTTC
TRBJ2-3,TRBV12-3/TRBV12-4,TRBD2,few,CASSGANSGGGTDTQYF,TGTGCCAGCAGTGGGGCCAATAGCGGGGGGGGCACAGATACGCAGTATTTT
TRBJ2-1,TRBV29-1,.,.,CSGSSVASYNEQFF,TGCAGCGGATCTAGCGTGGCCTCCTACAATGAGCAGTTCTTC
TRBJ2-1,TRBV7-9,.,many,CASSLVDGNEQFF,TGTGCCAGCAGCCTTGTGGACGGGAATGAGCAGTTCTTC
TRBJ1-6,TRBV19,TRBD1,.,CASSNRGGQGAINSPLHF,TGTGCCAGTAGTAACAGAGGAGGACAGGGGGCGATTAATTCACCCCTCCACTTT
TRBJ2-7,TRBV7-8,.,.,CASSPEGTDSYEQYF,TGTGCCAGCAGCCCTGAGGGGACGGACTCCTACGAGCAGTACTTC
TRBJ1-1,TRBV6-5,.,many,CASSYSAGAGMNTEAFF,TGTGCCAGCAGTTACTCGGCAGGGGCAGGAATGAACACTGAAGCTTTCTTT
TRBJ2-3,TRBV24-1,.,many,CATQGQTVHTDTQYF,TGTGCCACCCAAGGACAGACGGTCCACACAGATACGCAGTATTTT
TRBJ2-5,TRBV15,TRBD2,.,CATSRDPRGGAGGETQYF,TGTGCCACCAGCAGAGATCCGCGGGGAGGGGCCGGAGGAGAGACCCAGTACTTC
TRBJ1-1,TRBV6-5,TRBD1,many,CASSYSDRGPEAFF,TGTGCCAGCAGTTACTCGGACAGGGGCCCGGAAGCTTTCTTT
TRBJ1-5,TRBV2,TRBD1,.,CASRGGSQPQHF,TGTGCCAGCAGAGGGGGCAGTCAGCCCCAGCATTTT
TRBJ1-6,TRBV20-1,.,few,CSASPYVSSYNSPLHF,TGCAGTGCTAGTCCTTACGTGAGCTCCTATAATTCACCCCTCCACTTT
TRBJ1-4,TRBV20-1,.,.,CSARDRLTNEKLFF,TGCAGTGCTAGAGACAGGCTGACTAATGAAAAACTGTTTTTT
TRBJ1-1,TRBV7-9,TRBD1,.,CASRTDRGAEAFF,TGTGCCAGCAGGACCGACAGGGGCGCTGAAGCTTTCTTT
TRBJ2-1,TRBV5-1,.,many,CASSREGPPGDEQFF,TGCGCCAGCAGCCGCGAGGGCCCCCCGGGGGATGAGCAGTTCTTC
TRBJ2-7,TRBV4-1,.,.,CASSPSALSYEQYF,TGCGCCAGCAGCCCCTCCGCACTTTCCTACGAGCAGTACTTC
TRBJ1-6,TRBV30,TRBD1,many,CAWSQQGASPLHF,TGTGCCTGGAGTCAACAGGGGGCCTCACCCCTCCACTTT
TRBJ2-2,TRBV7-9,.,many,CASSLPGPNTGELFF,TGTGCCAGCAGCTTACCCGGGCCCAACACCGGGGAGCTGTTTTTT
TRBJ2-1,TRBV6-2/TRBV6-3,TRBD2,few,CASRRGTSGGAAFF,TGTGCCAGCAGACGGGGGACTAGCGGGGGGGCTGCGTTCTTC
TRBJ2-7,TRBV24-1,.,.,CATSDPYSDINEQYF,TGTGCCACCAGTGACCCCTATAGCGACATCAACGAGCAGTACTTC
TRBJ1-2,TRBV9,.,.,CASSPHTREGYTF,TGTGCCAGCAGCCCCCACACGCGGGAGGGCTACACCTTC
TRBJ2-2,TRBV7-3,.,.,CASSTQGGAGELFF,TGTGCCAGCAGCACCCAGGGTGGGGCCGGGGAGCTGTTTTTT
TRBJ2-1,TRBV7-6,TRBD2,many,CASTPSWERGACEQFF,TGTGCCAGCACCCCCTCGTGGGAGCGGGGGGCATGTGAGCAGTTCTTC
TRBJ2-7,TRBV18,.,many,CASSPGEASYEQYF,TGTGCCAGCTCACCTGGGGAAGCCTCCTACGAGCAGTACTTC